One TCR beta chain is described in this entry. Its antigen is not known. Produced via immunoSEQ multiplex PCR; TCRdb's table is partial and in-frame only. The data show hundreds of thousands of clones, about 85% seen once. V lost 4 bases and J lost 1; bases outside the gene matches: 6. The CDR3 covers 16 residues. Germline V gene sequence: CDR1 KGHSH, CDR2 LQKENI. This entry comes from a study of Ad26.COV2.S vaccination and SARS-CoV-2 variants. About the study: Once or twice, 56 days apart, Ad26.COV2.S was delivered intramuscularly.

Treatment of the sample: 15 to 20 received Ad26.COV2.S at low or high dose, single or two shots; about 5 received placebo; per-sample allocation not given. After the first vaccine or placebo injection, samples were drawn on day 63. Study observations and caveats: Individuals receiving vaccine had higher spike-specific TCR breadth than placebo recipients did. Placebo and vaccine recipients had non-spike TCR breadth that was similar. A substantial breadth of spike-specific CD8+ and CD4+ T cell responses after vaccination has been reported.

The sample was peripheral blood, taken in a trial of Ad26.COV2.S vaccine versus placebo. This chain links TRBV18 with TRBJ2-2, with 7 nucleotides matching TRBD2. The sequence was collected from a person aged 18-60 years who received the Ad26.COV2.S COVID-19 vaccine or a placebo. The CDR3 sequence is CASSLGLVVNTGELFF. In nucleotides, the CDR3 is TGTGCCAGCTCACTAGGACTAGTCGTGAACACCGGGGAGCTGTTTTTT.